Listed below are T cell receptor beta chains from one sample, sequenced in a study of blood T cell repertoires in COVID-19. Produced via immunoSEQ multiplex PCR; TCRdb's table is partial and in-frame only. Here the sample spans around 270,000 clones, roughly 90% being singletons. The sequencing sample was made of peripheral blood. The receptors stem from a man aged 40-49 years with acute or convalescent COVID-19. The CDR3 runs from the conserved cysteine through the conserved F or W. The D gene is left open where the match is weak. Size values are once, few and many counts, or a class for expanded clones, and some rows have none.

NA | TRBJ2-1 | 12 | TRBV11-2 | once | CASSGDNNEQFF | TGTGCCAGCAGCGGGGACAATAATGAGCAGTTCTTC
TRBD2 | TRBJ2-5 | 17 | TRBV4-2 | few | CASSQDGVAGVQETQYF | TGTGCCAGCAGCCAAGATGGGGTAGCGGGGGTACAAGAGACCCAGTACTTC
NA | TRBJ1-5 | 18 | TRBV10-3 | NA | CAISESGPRRYGNQPQHF | TGTGCCATCAGTGAGTCCGGTCCCCGTCGATACGGCAATCAGCCCCAGCATTTT
TRBD1 | TRBJ1-2 | 15 | TRBV6-2/TRBV6-3 | NA | CASSRPGQGNYGYTF | TGTGCCAGCAGCAGACCGGGACAGGGAAACTATGGCTACACCTTC
TRBD1 | TRBJ1-6 | 12 | TRBV12-3/TRBV12-4 | NA | CASSFRGPPLHF | TGTGCCAGCAGTTTTAGGGGGCCACCCCTCCACTTT
NA | TRBJ1-5 | 14 | TRBV5-5 | NA | CASRPTGKNQPQHF | TGTGCCAGCAGGCCCACAGGGAAGAATCAGCCCCAGCATTTT
NA | TRBJ2-2 | 12 | TRBV29-1 | NA | CSVGRGSGELFF | TGCAGCGTTGGCAGGGGCAGCGGGGAGCTGTTTTTT
NA | TRBJ1-3 | 13 | TRBV2 | NA | CASSATSGNTIYF | TGTGCCAGCAGTGCGACATCTGGAAACACCATATATTTT
TRBD1 | TRBJ2-7 | 13 | TRBV5-4 | NA | CASKRDRAYEQYF | TGTGCCAGCAAACGGGACAGGGCCTACGAGCAGTACTTC
TRBD1 | TRBJ1-5 | 13 | TRBV2 | once | CASSGQGDQPQHF | TGTGCCAGCAGTGGACAGGGGGATCAGCCCCAGCATTTT
TRBD1 | TRBJ1-4 | 13 | TRBV29-1 | NA | CSVRGQANEKLFF | TGCAGCGTTAGGGGACAGGCGAATGAAAAACTGTTTTTT
TRBD1 | TRBJ1-1 | 16 | TRBV19 | NA | CASSIGRTGRGTEAFF | TGTGCCAGTAGTATAGGCCGGACAGGCCGGGGAACTGAAGCTTTCTTT
TRBD2 | TRBJ2-7 | 15 | TRBV11-2 | NA | CASSFGGLVSYEQYF | TGTGCCAGCAGCTTCGGCGGACTAGTCAGTTACGAGCAGTACTTC
NA | TRBJ2-7 | 14 | TRBV4-2 | NA | CASSQAGGGYEQYF | TGTGCCAGCAGCCAAGCGGGGGGCGGGTACGAGCAGTACTTC
TRBD1 | TRBJ2-7 | 14 | TRBV4-1 | NA | CASSQGDGTGEQYF | TGCGCCAGCAGCCAAGGTGACGGGACAGGCGAGCAGTACTTC
NA | TRBJ1-1 | 16 | TRBV5-1 | NA | CASSLLSNLESTEAFF | TGCGCCAGCAGCTTGCTCAGCAACTTGGAGAGCACTGAAGCTTTCTTT
TRBD1 | TRBJ2-7 | 13 | TRBV7-6 | NA | CASSRDRDYEQYF | TGTGCCAGCAGCCGAGACAGGGACTACGAGCAGTACTTC
TRBD1 | TRBJ2-2 | 16 | TRBV6-2/TRBV6-3 | NA | CASSSWTGMNTGELFF | TGTGCCAGCAGTTCCTGGACAGGGATGAACACCGGGGAGCTGTTTTTT
TRBD1 | TRBJ1-2 | 16 | TRBV15 | NA | CATNQRGDRDDYGYTF | TGTGCCACCAACCAACGAGGGGACAGGGACGACTATGGCTACACCTTC
NA | TRBJ2-5 | 13 | TRBV5-1 | NA | CASSLSGQETQYF | TGCGCCAGCAGCTTGAGCGGGCAAGAGACCCAGTACTTC
NA | TRBJ1-1 | 14 | TRBV2 | NA | CASSIYGENTEAFF | TGTGCCAGCAGTATTTACGGGGAGAACACTGAAGCTTTCTTT
NA | TRBJ2-3 | 14 | TRBV20-1 | NA | CSANEAGGTDTQYF | TGCAGTGCTAATGAGGCAGGGGGGACAGATACGCAGTATTTT
NA | TRBJ1-2 | 11 | TRBV9 | NA | CASSSGAGYTF | TGTGCCAGCAGTTCAGGGGCGGGCTACACCTTC
TRBD1 | TRBJ2-7 | 12 | TRBV27 | NA | CASGTGRYEQYF | TGTGCCAGCGGGACAGGCAGGTACGAGCAGTACTTC
NA | TRBJ2-7 | 15 | TRBV6-5 | NA | CASSISRDTTYEQYF | TGTGCCAGCAGTATCTCCCGGGACACAACCTACGAGCAGTACTTC
TRBD1 | TRBJ2-1 | 15 | TRBV9 | NA | CASSSGTAIYNEQFF | TGTGCCAGCAGCTCCGGGACAGCGATATACAATGAGCAGTTCTTC
NA | TRBJ2-1 | 14 | TRBV2 | NA | CASSDQVSYNEQFF | TGTGCCAGCAGTGACCAGGTTTCCTACAATGAGCAGTTCTTC
TRBD2 | TRBJ2-4 | 19 | TRBV15 | few | CATSRDGLAGRLAKNIQYF | TGTGCCACCAGCAGAGACGGACTAGCGGGGAGATTAGCCAAAAACATTCAGTACTTC
NA | TRBJ1-1 | 12 | TRBV28 | few | CASSIIQGEAFF | TGTGCCAGCAGTATAATTCAGGGGGAAGCTTTCTTT
TRBD1 | TRBJ1-2 | 16 | TRBV5-1 | NA | CASSQDGQGANYGYTF | TGCGCCAGCAGCCAAGACGGACAGGGAGCTAACTATGGCTACACCTTC
TRBD1 | TRBJ1-5 | 18 | TRBV5-1 | NA | CASSPGQGAGKGNQPQHF | TGCGCCAGCAGCCCAGGACAGGGGGCGGGTAAGGGCAATCAGCCCCAGCATTTT
TRBD1 | TRBJ1-2 | 18 | TRBV24-1 | NA | CATSEGNVRDRGNYGYTF | TGTGCCACCAGTGAGGGGAACGTCAGGGACAGGGGAAACTATGGCTACACCTTC